This T cell receptor (beta chain) was found in a study of PD-1 blockade in mismatch repair-deficient tumors. Across the study: Patients had about a dozen mismatch repair-deficient cancer types, all previously treated and progressing.

Germline V gene data show CDR1 as SEHNR and CDR2 as FQNEAQ (reference sequence). CDR3 length: 15 amino acids. Trimming took 3 bases from V and 1 from J, leaving 11 bases between them. Every patient had mismatch repair deficiency by PCR or immunohistochemistry. TCR sequencing covered three patients who responded to pembrolizumab. About this clone: Its antigen remains unknown.

Study results and limitations: Tumor-resident clones, often absent from pretreatment blood, expanded after pembrolizumab and then contracted.

The data were produced by immunoSEQ multiplex PCR, yet TCRdb's version contains in-frame clones alone and is incomplete. The sample has fewer than 50,000 clones; about 85% are singletons. The receptor comes from an adult with mismatch repair-deficient cancer. The chain uses TRBV7-9 and TRBJ2-3, with a weak D call TRBD1 (5 bases). Sample: peripheral blood, taken 4 weeks after starting pembrolizumab. CDR3 bases: TGTGCCAGCAGCTTTATATCCAGGGGCACAGATACGCAGTATTTT. Residues: CASSFISRGTDTQYF.